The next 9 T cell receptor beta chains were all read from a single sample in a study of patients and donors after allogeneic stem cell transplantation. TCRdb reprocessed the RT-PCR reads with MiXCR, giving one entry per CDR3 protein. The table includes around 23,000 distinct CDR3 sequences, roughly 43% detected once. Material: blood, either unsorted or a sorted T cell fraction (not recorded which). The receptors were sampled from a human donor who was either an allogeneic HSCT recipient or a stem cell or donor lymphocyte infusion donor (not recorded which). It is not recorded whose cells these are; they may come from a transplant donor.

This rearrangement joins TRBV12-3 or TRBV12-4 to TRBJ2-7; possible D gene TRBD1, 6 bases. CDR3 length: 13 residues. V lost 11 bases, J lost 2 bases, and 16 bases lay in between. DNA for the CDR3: TGTGCCCCCATGTACAGGGAGACCTACGAGCAGTACTTC. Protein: CAPMYRETYEQYF.

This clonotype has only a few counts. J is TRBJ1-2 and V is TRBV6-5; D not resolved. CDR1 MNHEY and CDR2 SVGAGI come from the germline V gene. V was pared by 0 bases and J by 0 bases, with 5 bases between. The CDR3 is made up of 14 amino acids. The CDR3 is CASSYSSANYGYTF. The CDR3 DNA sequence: TGTGCCAGCAGTTACTCGTCAGCTAACTATGGCTACACCTTC.

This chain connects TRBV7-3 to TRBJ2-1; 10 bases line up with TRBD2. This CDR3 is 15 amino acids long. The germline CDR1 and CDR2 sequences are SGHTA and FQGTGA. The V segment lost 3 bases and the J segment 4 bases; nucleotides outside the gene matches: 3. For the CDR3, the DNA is TGTGCCAGCAGCTTCGGGACTAGCGTATACAATGAGCAGTTCTTC. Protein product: CASSFGTSVYNEQFF.

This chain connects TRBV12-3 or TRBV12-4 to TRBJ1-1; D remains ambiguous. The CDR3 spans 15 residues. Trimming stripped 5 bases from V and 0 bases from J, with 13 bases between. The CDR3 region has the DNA TGTGCCAGCAGTATCCGCAGATACATGAACACTGAAGCTTTCTTT. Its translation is CASSIRRYMNTEAFF.

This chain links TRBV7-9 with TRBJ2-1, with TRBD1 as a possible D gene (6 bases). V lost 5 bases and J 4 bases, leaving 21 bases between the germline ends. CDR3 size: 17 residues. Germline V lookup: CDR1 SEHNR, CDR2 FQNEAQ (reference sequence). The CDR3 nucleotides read TGTGCCAGCAGCGAACGTTTCAGGGGTAGAGGGTACAATGAGCAGTTCTTC. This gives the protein CASSERFRGRGYNEQFF.

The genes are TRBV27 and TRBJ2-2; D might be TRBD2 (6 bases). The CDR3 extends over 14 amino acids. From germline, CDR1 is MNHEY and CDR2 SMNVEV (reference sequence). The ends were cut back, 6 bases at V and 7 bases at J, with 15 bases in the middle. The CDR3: CASSPPGAIGELFF. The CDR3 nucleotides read TGTGCCAGCAGCCCTCCGGGAGCCATCGGGGAGCTGTTTTTT.

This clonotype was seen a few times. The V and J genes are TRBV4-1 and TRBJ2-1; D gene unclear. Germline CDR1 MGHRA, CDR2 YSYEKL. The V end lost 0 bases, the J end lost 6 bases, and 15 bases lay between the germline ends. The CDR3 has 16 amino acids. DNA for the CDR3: TGCGCCAGCAGCCAAGATCGGGCGACTCTCGGCAATGAGCAGTTCTTC. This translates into CASSQDRATLGNEQFF.

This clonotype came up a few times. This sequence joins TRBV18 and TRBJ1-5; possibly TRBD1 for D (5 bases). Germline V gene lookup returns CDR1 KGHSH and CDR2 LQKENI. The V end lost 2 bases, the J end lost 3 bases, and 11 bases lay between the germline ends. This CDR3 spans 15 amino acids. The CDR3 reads CASSPYADNNQPQHF. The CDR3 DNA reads TGTGCCAGCTCACCATACGCGGACAACAATCAGCCCCAGCATTTT. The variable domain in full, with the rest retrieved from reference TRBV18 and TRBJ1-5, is NAGVMQNPRHLVRRRGQEARLRCSPMKGHSHVYWYRQLPEEGLKFMVYLQKENIIDESGMPKERFSAEFPKEGPSILRIQQVVRGDSAAYFCASSPYADNNQPQHFGDGTRLSIL.

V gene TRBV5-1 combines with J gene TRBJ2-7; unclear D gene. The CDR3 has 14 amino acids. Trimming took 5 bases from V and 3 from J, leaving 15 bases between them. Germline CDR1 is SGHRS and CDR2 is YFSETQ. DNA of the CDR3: TGCGCCAGCAGACAGAGGCCCCAATTCTACGAGCAGTACTTC. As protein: CASRQRPQFYEQYF.